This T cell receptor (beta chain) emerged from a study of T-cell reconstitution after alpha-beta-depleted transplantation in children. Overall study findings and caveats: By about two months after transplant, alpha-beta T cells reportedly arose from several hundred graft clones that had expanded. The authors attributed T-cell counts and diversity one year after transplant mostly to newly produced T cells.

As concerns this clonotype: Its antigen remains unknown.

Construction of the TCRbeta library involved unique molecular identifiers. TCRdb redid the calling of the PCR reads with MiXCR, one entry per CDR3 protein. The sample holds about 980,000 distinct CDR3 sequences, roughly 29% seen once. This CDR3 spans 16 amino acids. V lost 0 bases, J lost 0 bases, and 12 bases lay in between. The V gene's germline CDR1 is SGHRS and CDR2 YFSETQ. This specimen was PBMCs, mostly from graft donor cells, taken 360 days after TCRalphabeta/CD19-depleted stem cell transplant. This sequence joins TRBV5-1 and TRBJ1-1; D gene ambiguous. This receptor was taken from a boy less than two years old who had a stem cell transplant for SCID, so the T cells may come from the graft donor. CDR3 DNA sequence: TGCGCCAGCAGCTTGGTGATGAGCGGAGTGAACACTGAAGCTTTCTTT. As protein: CASSLVMSGVNTEAFF.